This T cell receptor (beta chain) emerged from a study of cytomegalovirus exposure and HLA in healthy donors. As concerns this clone: No antigen is known for it.

V lost 6 bases to trimming and J lost 4 bases; unmatched junction nucleotides: 8. This CDR3 has 14 residues. CDR1 and CDR2 from the germline V gene are LNHDA and SQIVND (reference sequence). PCR primers comprised 60 Vbeta and 13 Jbeta primers. The repertoire was sequenced with immunoSEQ multiplex PCR; TCRdb's copy has only in-frame clones and lacks some. Of under 150,000 clones listed, approximately 73% are singletons. Study-wide results and caveats: Presence/absence analysis assumed near-uniform sequencing depth across donors. Later analysis suggested links between common viral pathogens and several top significant clusters. One later analysis reportedly identified an Asian-associated ancestry cluster that showed fewer N-insertions than the roughly 600-donor mean.

The clonotype originates from a middle-aged woman in good health and CMV-seronegative. The V call is TRBV19, the J call TRBJ1-2; 7 bases align to TRBD1. Input material: PBMCs. The CDR3 protein is CASRHRGDGYGYTF. The CDR3 coding sequence is TGTGCCAGTAGGCACAGGGGAGATGGCTATGGCTACACCTTC.